A single sample is the source of the 9 T cell receptor beta chains below, sequenced in a study of T cell responses to AZD1222 COVID-19 vaccine (dated by TCRdb to the early 2020s). Libraries were built with the immunoSEQ multiplex PCR assay. TCRdb holds this immuneACCESS table with in-frame rearrangements only. Some clones are missing; in checked studies, unresolved V genes explain under half, and the rest has no known cause. The sample table lists 150,000 to 200,000 clones, 94% of them with a count of one. The ten biggest clones cover 9.2% of the sample. Read against the paper, the sample's time point label means: baseline before first vaccination. The sample consisted of peripheral blood, taken on day 0 of AZD1222 vaccination. These receptors were collected from an adult in good health.

This clone was seen a handful of times. The same CDR3 can be traced to other DNA sequences in this sample. The V call is TRBV28, the J call TRBJ1-5; 10 bases agree with TRBD1. Per germline, CDR1 MDHEN and CDR2 SYDVKM. The V and J ends lost 6 bases and 7 bases, in that order; junction bases with no gene match: 6. The CDR3 spans 14 residues. The CDR3 DNA is TGTGCCAGCAGGACAGGGGGCGCGGGGCAGCCCCAGCATTTT. This codes for CASRTGGAGQPQHF.

V usage is TRBV5-3 and J usage is TRBJ2-1; TRBD2 aligns across 8 bases. TRBV5-3 is known as an ORF, though its function is uncertain. This CDR3 comprises 17 residues. V lost 3 bases and J lost 4; bases outside the gene matches: 12. The CDR3 loop is CARSCSGMGSWYNEQFF. The CDR3 DNA follows: TGTGCCAGAAGCTGTAGCGGGATGGGGTCTTGGTACAATGAGCAGTTCTTC.

The rearrangement links TRBV28 to TRBJ2-2; tentatively, D is TRBD1 or TRBD2 (5 bases each). The CDR3 spans 16 residues. V lost 3 bases and J 0 bases, leaving 11 bases between the germline ends. The germline gives CDR1 MDHEN, CDR2 SYDVKM. For the CDR3, the DNA is TGTGCCAGCAGTTTCCCCGGGACCTCGAACACCGGGGAGCTGTTTTTT. Amino acids: CASSFPGTSNTGELFF.

This chain uses TRBV7-2 with TRBJ2-7, with 12 bases matching TRBD2. This CDR3 contains 15 residues. Germline V CDR1 and CDR2: SGHTA, FQGNSA. Unmatched junction bases numbered 5, after V lost 1 base and J lost 7 bases. CDR3 nucleotides: TGTGCCAGCAGCTTAGAGTCTCTAGCGGGAGGGGAGCAGTACTTC. It specifies CASSLESLAGGEQYF. The whole variable domain, filled in from reference TRBV7-2 and TRBJ2-7, reads GAGVSQSPSNKVTEKGKDVELRCDPISGHTALYWYRQSLGQGLEFLIYFQGNSAPDKSGLPSDRFSAERTGGSVSTLTIQRTQQEDSAVYLCASSLESLAGGEQYFGPGTRLTVT.

The rearrangement joins TRBV28 to TRBJ2-3; 13 bases match TRBD2. Trimming removed 6 bases from V and 6 bases from J; junction bases left unmatched: 12. CDR1 is MDHEN, CDR2 SYDVKM, per germline. This CDR3 comprises 17 residues. CDR3 DNA sequence: TGTGCCAGCAGAAGACTAGCGGGAGGCATTTTACGTGATACGCAGTATTTT. Translation: CASRRLAGGILRDTQYF.

V is TRBV11-2 and J is TRBJ2-2; TRBD1 might be the D (6 bases). The V end lost 4 bases, the J end lost 5 bases, and 11 bases lay between the germline ends. Germline V CDR1 and CDR2: SGHAT, FQNNGV. The CDR3 is made up of 14 amino acids. The DNA for the CDR3 is TGTGCCAGCAGCTACGTAGACAGGACCGGGGAGCTGTTTTTT. Translation: CASSYVDRTGELFF.

A few counts support this clone. The same CDR3 is also encoded by other DNA sequences in this sample. V gene TRBV2 combines with J gene TRBJ1-2; D is undetermined. The V gene lost 8 bases and the J gene lost 6 bases, with 1 base spanning the gap. Per the germline V gene, CDR1 is SNHLY and CDR2 is FYNNEI. CDR3 length: 8 residues. The CDR3 DNA reads TGTGCCAGCGATGGCTACACCTTC. It yields the protein CASDGYTF. Combining the CDR3 with reference TRBV2 and TRBJ1-2 gives the whole variable domain EPEVTQTPSHQVTQMGQEVILRCVPISNHLYFYWYRQILGQKVEFLVSFYNNEISEKSEIFDDQFSVERPDGSNFTLKIRSTKLEDSAMYFCASDGYTFGSGTRLTVV.

V gene TRBV5-6 combines with J gene TRBJ2-3; TRBD2 is a possible D gene (6 bases). Germline-derived CDR1 and CDR2 are SGHDT and YYEEEE. V dropped 4 bases and J dropped 2 bases, with 14 bases sitting between them. The CDR3 runs to 15 residues. The CDR3 nucleotides read TGTGCCAGCAGCCCCAGTGCGGGATTCACAGATACGCAGTATTTT. Translated: CASSPSAGFTDTQYF.

This clone was counted once. The rearrangement uses TRBV10-3 and TRBJ2-7; D remains ambiguous. V lost 2 bases and J lost 0, with 8 bases in between. The CDR3 length is 14 residues. CDR1 ENHRY and CDR2 SYGVKD come from the germline V gene. The CDR3 sequence: CAISEHLSSYEQYF. CDR3 bases: TGTGCCATCAGTGAGCACCTGAGCTCCTACGAGCAGTACTTC.